These 9 T cell receptor beta chains share one sample of origin, sequenced in a study of blood T cells in healthy people across ages. Through a sample-barcoded 5' primer and a J-beta primer mix, a second PCR was run for about 6 to 12 cycles. TCRdb used MiXCR to reprocess the 5' RACE reads, holding one entry per CDR3 protein. The sample includes 1.5 million to 2 million distinct CDR3 sequences, around half seen only once; the top ten take about 2.1%. The sequenced material came from blood. The origin of the receptors is a woman aged 35 to 49 in good health.

The chain has TRBV20-1 and TRBJ2-1; D possibly corresponds to TRBD1 (5 bases). The germline V and J ends were trimmed by 3 bases and 6 bases, with 21 bases remaining between them. The V gene's germline CDR1 is DFQATT and CDR2 SNEGSKA (reference sequence). CDR3 length: 16 residues. The CDR3 reads CSASDSGAIFSNEQFF. Here the CDR3 DNA reads TGCAGTGCTAGCGACAGTGGGGCCATCTTCTCCAATGAGCAGTTCTTC.

In DNA, the CDR3 is TGCGCCAGCAGCCCGCAGGGGGCGACTCGCAATGAGCAGTTCTTC. This sequence encodes CASSPQGATRNEQFF. The chain employs TRBV5-1 and TRBJ2-1; 8 bases agree with TRBD1. J was trimmed by 6 bases and V by 4 bases; bases with no gene match: 9. CDR3 size: 15 residues. Germline CDR1 and CDR2: SGHRS and YFSETQ.

The genes are TRBV14 and TRBJ2-2, with 9 bases that match TRBD1. The CDR3 is 17 residues long. CDR1 and CDR2 (germline): SGHDN, FVKESK. J lost 1 base, V lost 4 bases, and 7 bases had no gene match. The DNA of the CDR3 is TGTGCCAGCAGCCCGTACGGGACAGGGCAGAACACCGGGGAGCTGTTTTTT. The encoded protein is CASSPYGTGQNTGELFF.

The J gene is TRBJ2-1, the V gene TRBV7-2; D unclear. CDR1 and CDR2 from the germline V gene are SGHTA and FQGNSA. V was cut by 5 bases and J by 0 bases, with 17 bases left in between. This CDR3 is 17 amino acids long. DNA of the CDR3: TGTGCCAGCAGCCCGAGGATAGGCTCGAGCTCCTACAATGAGCAGTTCTTC. This gives the protein CASSPRIGSSSYNEQFF. The complete variable domain, with remaining parts taken from reference TRBV7-2 and TRBJ2-1, reads GAGVSQSPSNKVTEKGKDVELRCDPISGHTALYWYRQSLGQGLEFLIYFQGNSAPDKSGLPSDRFSAERTGGSVSTLTIQRTQQEDSAVYLCASSPRIGSSSYNEQFFGPGTRLTVL.

This chain links TRBV20-1 with TRBJ1-5, with 7 bases that match TRBD1. CDR1 and CDR2 (germline): DFQATT, SNEGSKA (reference sequence). The trim removed 5 bases at V and 0 bases at J, leaving 7 bases unmatched. The CDR3 extends over 15 amino acids. The CDR3 protein is CSAGRDRYSNQPQHF. The CDR3 bases are TGCAGTGCTGGACGGGACAGATATAGCAATCAGCCCCAGCATTTT.

As DNA, the CDR3 is TGTGCCAGCAGTTTACCTGGGGACGGGCTGGAAAAACTGTTTTTT. This gives the protein CASSLPGDGLEKLFF. The rearrangement joins TRBV28 to TRBJ1-4; D is perhaps TRBD1 (5 bases). Germline CDR1 is MDHEN and CDR2 is SYDVKM. The CDR3 is 15 amino acids. V lost 2 bases to trimming and J lost 8 bases, with 15 bases between them.

The V call is TRBV3-1, the J call TRBJ2-1; D is undetermined. This CDR3 spans 15 amino acids. The germline V and J ends were trimmed by 0 bases and 0 bases, with 6 bases remaining between them. The germline V gene encodes CDR1 LGHDT and CDR2 YNNKEL (reference sequence). The CDR3 reads CASSQDGFSYNEQFF. The CDR3 DNA reads as TGTGCCAGCAGCCAAGATGGGTTCTCCTACAATGAGCAGTTCTTC.

The rearrangement links TRBV5-1 to TRBJ2-5, with 7 bases matching TRBD2. This CDR3 comprises 13 residues. V gave up 2 bases and J gave up 6 bases; unmatched junction bases: 4. The germline CDR1 and CDR2 sequences are SGHRS and YFSETQ. For the CDR3, the DNA is TGCGCCAGCAGCTTTGGGGAGGGACAGACCCAGTACTTC. Translated: CASSFGEGQTQYF.

This clonotype was picked up many times. V gene TRBV20-1 combines with J gene TRBJ2-5, with D unresolved. Trimming removed 4 bases from V and 5 bases from J, with 2 bases in between. Germline CDR1 reads DFQATT; CDR2 reads SNEGSKA (reference sequence). This CDR3 is 9 amino acids long. The CDR3 sequence: CSAKETQYF. CDR3 DNA sequence: TGCAGTGCTAAGGAGACCCAGTACTTC.